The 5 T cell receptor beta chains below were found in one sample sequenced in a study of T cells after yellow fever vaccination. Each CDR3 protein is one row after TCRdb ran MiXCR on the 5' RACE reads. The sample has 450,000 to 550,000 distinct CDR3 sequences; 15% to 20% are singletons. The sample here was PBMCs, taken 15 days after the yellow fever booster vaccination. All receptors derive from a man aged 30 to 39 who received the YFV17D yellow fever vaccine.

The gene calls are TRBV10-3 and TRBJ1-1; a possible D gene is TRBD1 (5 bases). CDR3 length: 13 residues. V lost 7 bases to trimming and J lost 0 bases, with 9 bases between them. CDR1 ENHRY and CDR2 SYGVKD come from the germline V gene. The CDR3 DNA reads TGTGCCATCAAAGCCAGGGTGAACACTGAAGCTTTCTTT. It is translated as CAIKARVNTEAFF.

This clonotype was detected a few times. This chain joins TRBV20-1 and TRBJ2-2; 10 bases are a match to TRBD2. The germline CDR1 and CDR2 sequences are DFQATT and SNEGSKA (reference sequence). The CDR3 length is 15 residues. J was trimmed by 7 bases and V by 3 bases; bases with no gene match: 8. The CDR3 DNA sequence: TGCAGTGCTAGGCAACTAGCGGGGATGGGCGGGGAGCTGTTTTTT. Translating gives CSARQLAGMGGELFF.

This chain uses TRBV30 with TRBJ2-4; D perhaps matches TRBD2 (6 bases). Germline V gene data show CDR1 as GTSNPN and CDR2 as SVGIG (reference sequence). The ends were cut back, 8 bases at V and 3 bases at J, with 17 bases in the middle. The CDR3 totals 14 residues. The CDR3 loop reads CAGGSGFGKNIQYF. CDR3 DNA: TGTGCCGGGGGGAGTGGATTTGGCAAAAACATTCAGTACTTC.

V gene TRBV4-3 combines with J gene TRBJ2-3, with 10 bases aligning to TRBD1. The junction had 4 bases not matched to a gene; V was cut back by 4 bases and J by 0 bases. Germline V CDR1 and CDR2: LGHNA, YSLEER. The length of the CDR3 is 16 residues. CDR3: CASSPGTGVSTDTQYF. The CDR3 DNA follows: TGCGCCAGCAGCCCCGGGACAGGGGTTAGCACAGATACGCAGTATTTT.

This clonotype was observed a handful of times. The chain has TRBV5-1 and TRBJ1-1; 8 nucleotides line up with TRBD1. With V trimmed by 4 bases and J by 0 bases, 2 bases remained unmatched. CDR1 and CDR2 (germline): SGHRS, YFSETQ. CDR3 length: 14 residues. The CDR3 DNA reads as TGCGCCAGCAGCAAGGACAGGGTGAACACTGAAGCTTTCTTT. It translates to CASSKDRVNTEAFF.